A single sample is the source of the 11 T cell receptor beta chains below, sequenced in a study of blood T cells in healthy people across ages. A second PCR of roughly 7 to 11 cycles used a sample-barcoded 5' primer and a J-beta primer mix. TCRdb reanalysed the 5' RACE reads using MiXCR and keeps one entry per CDR3 protein. The table has about 590,000 distinct CDR3 sequences, roughly 30% seen once. The sequenced material came from blood. The receptors derive from a woman at least 80 years old in good health.

For this clonotype: At one end the junction does not follow the germline gene, possibly because of a read error. CDR3 amino acids: CANSPRREYGYTF. In DNA form, the CDR3 reads TGTGCCAACTCACCCAGGAGGGAGTATGGCTACACCTTC. The chain is built from TRBV18 and TRBJ1-2; D is unresolved. Germline lookup yields CDR1 KGHSH and CDR2 LQKENI. This CDR3 has 13 amino acids.

Notes on this clonotype: A much bigger clone sits one base away, suggesting this may be a read error. This sequence joins TRBV15 and TRBJ2-7, with TRBD2 as a possible D gene (5 bases). The length of the CDR3 is 14 residues. Looked up from germline, CDR1 is LNHNV and CDR2 is YYDKDF (reference sequence). CDR3 DNA: TGTGCCACCAGCAGAGGTGAGGGTGGAAACGAGCGGTACTTC. Translating it yields CATSRGEGGNERYF.

The chain joins TRBV9 to TRBJ2-2; unclear D gene. The germline CDR1 and CDR2 sequences are SGDLS and YYNGEE. The CDR3 runs 14 residues. Trimming shortened V by 0 bases and J by 8 bases, and 11 bases separated the two germline ends. The DNA of the CDR3 is TGTGCCAGCAGCGTAGGTGTTGGTCGGGGGGAGCTGTTTTTT. This gives the protein CASSVGVGRGELFF.

The table lists this clonotype with a few counts. This chain joins TRBV12-3 or TRBV12-4 and TRBJ2-1, with a tentative D call TRBD1 (6 bases). The CDR3 is made up of 18 amino acids. V gave up 5 bases and J gave up 7 bases, with 27 bases separating them. CDR3 coding DNA: TGTGCCAGCAGTACCGGGACACGGGGCCTCGGTTGGCGGAATGAGCAGTTCTTC. Translated, it gives CASSTGTRGLGWRNEQFF.

This clonotype was observed a handful of times. This may be a read error, as it is one base from a much larger clone. J is TRBJ2-5 and V is TRBV5-1, with unresolved D. The CDR3 length is 13 residues. CDR1 and CDR2 from the germline V gene are SGHRS and YFSETQ. As DNA, the CDR3 is TGCGCCAACAGCTTGAACGGTCAAGAGACCCAGTACTTC. It translates to CANSLNGQETQYF.

The sample holds many counts of this clonotype. The rearrangement joins TRBV20-1 to TRBJ1-1; D unclear. CDR3 length: 11 residues. Germline CDR1 DFQATT, CDR2 SNEGSKA (reference sequence). Between the trimmed V and J ends, which lost 2 bases and 11 bases, there was a span of 12 bases. Here the CDR3 DNA reads TGCAGTGCTAGATTAGACCCGGTGGCTTTCTTT. Protein: CSARLDPVAFF.

This clonotype was seen at least ten times. The V and J genes are TRBV6-1 and TRBJ2-6; no clear D gene. V lost 7 bases and J lost 2, with 6 bases in between. Germline assignment: CDR1 MNHNS and CDR2 SASEGT. CDR3 size: 13 residues. The CDR3 protein is CASKSTGANVLTF. The CDR3 coding sequence is TGTGCCAGCAAATCCACTGGGGCCAACGTCCTGACTTTC.

Only a few counts were recorded for this clonotype. The chain has TRBV6-1 and TRBJ1-2; possible D gene TRBD1, 6 bases. The CDR3 has 15 amino acids. V lost 0 bases to trimming and J lost 4 bases, with 12 bases between them. Germline V lookup: CDR1 MNHNS, CDR2 SASEGT. The CDR3 here is CASSEALQGLYGYTF. CDR3 DNA sequence: TGTGCCAGCAGTGAAGCCCTACAGGGCCTCTATGGCTACACCTTC.

The chain employs TRBV6-1 and TRBJ2-5; D perhaps matches TRBD2 (6 bases). The V gene's germline CDR1 is MNHNS and CDR2 SASEGT. V lost 7 bases to trimming and J lost 5 bases, with 23 bases between them. The CDR3 has 16 amino acids. CDR3 sequence: CASKVTGVLLWETQYF. CDR3 DNA sequence: TGTGCCAGCAAGGTTACGGGAGTCCTATTGTGGGAGACCCAGTACTTC.

This clonotype was seen a handful of times. The V call is TRBV6-5, the J call TRBJ2-5; 8 nucleotides match TRBD2. The CDR3 sequence is 13 residues long. Germline V gene sequence: CDR1 MNHEY, CDR2 SVGAGI. V lost 6 bases and J lost 11; bases outside the gene matches: 11. DNA of the CDR3: TGTGCCAGCAGCCTAGGACTAGCTGGAAGGCAGTACTTC. Translated, it gives CASSLGLAGRQYF.

On this clonotype itself: A much larger clone differs by one base, so this may be a read error. The chain carries TRBV7-8 and TRBJ2-3; 7 bases map to TRBD2. The CDR3 totals 13 residues. CDR1 is SGHVS, CDR2 FQNEAQ, per germline. The CDR3 sequence is CASQGGYTDAQYF. Written as DNA, the CDR3 is TGTGCCAGCCAGGGAGGGTACACAGATGCGCAGTATTTT.